This T cell receptor (beta chain) was found in a study of cytomegalovirus exposure and HLA in healthy donors. Concerning this clone itself: The antigen is undetermined.

The study ran its PCR with 60 Vbeta and 13 Jbeta primers. This table comes from immunoSEQ multiplex PCR, and its TCRdb copy is limited to in-frame clones, with some not included. The table shows roughly 200,000 clones, with 82% occurring only once. The study's findings and limits: Later analysis revealed greater clonal expansion in HLA-associated TCR beta chains than in equally common others.

Germline trimming cut 1 base from V and 4 bases from J; bases unmatched to any gene: 4. Germline CDR1 and CDR2: SGDLS and YYNGEE. The CDR3 consists of 16 residues. This clonotype was obtained from a woman between 35 and 50 years old in good health and CMV-seronegative. The sequencing input was PBMCs. This sequence joins TRBV9 and TRBJ2-1, with TRBD2 matching 11 bases. The CDR3 region has the DNA TGTGCCAGCAGCGTACTAGCGGGAGGTCTATACAATGAGCAGTTCTTC. Translation: CASSVLAGGLYNEQFF.